The 22 T cell receptor beta chains reported below all come from one sample, sequenced in a study of blood T cell repertoires in COVID-19 (dated by TCRdb to the early 2020s). The library was produced with the immunoSEQ multiplex PCR assay. The table comes from immuneACCESS by way of TCRdb, which keeps in-frame sequences with V and J called. Part of the clones is missing from these tables; in studies checked, under half for an unresolved V gene and the rest for unknown reasons. In all, the sample holds 90,000 to 100,000 clones, and over 70% of those were seen once. Around 4% of the sample goes to the ten largest clones. Sequencing used peripheral blood. The receptors here all came from a man in his 60s with acute or convalescent COVID-19.

This clone was seen a single time. V is TRBV19 and J is TRBJ1-5; 10 bases fit TRBD1. From germline, CDR1 is LNHDA and CDR2 SQIVND (reference sequence). V gave up 5 bases and J gave up 1 base; unmatched junction bases: 11. CDR3 length: 18 amino acids. CDR3 residues: CASSQGQGIWLSNQPQHF. CDR3 bases: TGTGCCAGTAGTCAGGGACAGGGGATATGGTTAAGCAATCAGCCCCAGCATTTT.

The rearrangement joins TRBV6-5 to TRBJ1-1; TRBD1 matches 8 bases. CDR1 and CDR2 (germline): MNHEY, SVGAGI. Losses at the gene ends were 6 bases for V and 4 bases for J; bases not matched to a gene: 7. The CDR3 is 14 amino acids. The CDR3 is CASRGDRGGTEAFF. In DNA, the CDR3 is TGTGCCAGCAGAGGCGACAGGGGAGGCACTGAAGCTTTCTTT.

The V and J genes are TRBV5-1 and TRBJ2-7; maybe TRBD2 (8 bases). The germline CDR1 and CDR2 sequences are SGHRS and YFSETQ. V was clipped by 4 bases and J by 1 base, with 12 bases between them. The CDR3 extends over 14 amino acids. The CDR3 DNA reads TGCGCCAGCAGCGCGGGGGGACAGTCCTACGAGCAGTACGTC. Amino acid sequence: CASSAGGQSYEQYV.

The table lists this clone with a count of one. The V call is TRBV9, the J call TRBJ1-1; D is possibly TRBD1 (6 bases). V was clipped by 0 bases and J by 5 bases, with 14 bases between them. The CDR3 is 15 amino acids. Germline lookup yields CDR1 SGDLS and CDR2 YYNGEE. CDR3 region: CASSVGTGIQTEAFF. In DNA form, the CDR3 reads TGTGCCAGCAGCGTAGGTACAGGGATTCAGACTGAAGCTTTCTTT.

The chain is built from TRBV5-1 and TRBJ2-7; 9 nucleotides match TRBD2. The CDR3 has 15 amino acids. Per the germline V gene, CDR1 is SGHRS and CDR2 is YFSETQ. Losses at the gene ends were 0 bases for V and 2 bases for J; bases not matched to a gene: 3. The chain's CDR3 is CASSLELAGAYEQYF. CDR3 coding DNA: TGCGCCAGCAGCTTGGAATTAGCGGGAGCCTACGAGCAGTACTTC. The full variable domain, in which reference TRBV5-1 and TRBJ2-7 provide the parts outside the CDR3, is KAGVTQTPRYLIKTRGQQVTLSCSPISGHRSVSWYQQTPGQGLQFLFEYFSETQRNKGNFPGRFSGRQFSNSRSEMNVSTLELGDSALYLCASSLELAGAYEQYFGPGTRLTVT.

The chain uses TRBV10-3 and TRBJ1-4; weak D call: TRBD1 (6 bases). Deletions cut 11 bases from V and 8 bases from J, with 24 bases between. In germline, CDR1 is ENHRY, CDR2 SYGVKD. CDR3 length: 15 residues. CDR3 protein: CASGAGGRDGEKLFF. CDR3 bases: TGTGCCTCCGGGGCCGGGGGGCGCGACGGAGAAAAACTGTTTTTT.

The genes are TRBV21-1 and TRBJ1-2; whether TRBD1, the table's D call, matches the DNA was not checked. TRBV21-1 is reported as a pseudogene. The CDR3 runs to 13 residues. CDR3 amino acids: CASPQGADYGYTF. The CDR3 region has the DNA TGTGCCAGCCCCCAGGGGGCCGACTATGGCTACACCTTC.

This sequence joins TRBV24-1 and TRBJ2-1; 12 bases map to TRBD1. In germline, CDR1 is KGHDR, CDR2 SFDVKD. The CDR3 runs to 14 residues. Germline trimming cut 10 bases from V and 8 bases from J; bases unmatched to any gene: 8. CDR3 amino acids: CATTGTGGLDEQFF. In nucleotides, the CDR3 is TGTGCCACGACCGGGACAGGGGGCTTGGATGAGCAGTTCTTC.

The rearrangement joins TRBV7-9 to TRBJ1-1; 7 bases line up with TRBD1. The CDR3 length is 14 residues. Germline CDR1 and CDR2: SEHNR and FQNEAQ (reference sequence). V dropped 4 bases and J dropped 4; count of bases not matched to a gene: 6. The CDR3 region has the DNA TGTGCCAGCAGCTGGGCTGACAGGGCCACTGAAGCTTTCTTT. This translates into CASSWADRATEAFF.

The J gene is TRBJ1-1, the V gene TRBV3-1 (or the pseudogene TRBV3-2); possibly TRBD1 for D (6 bases). The germline CDR1 and CDR2 sequences are LGHDT and YNNKEL (reference sequence). The CDR3 extends over 13 amino acids. The V end was cut by 1 base, the J end by 8 bases, with 11 bases between. The CDR3 protein is CASSQARGAEAFF. The CDR3 coding sequence is TGTGCCAGCAGCCAAGCCAGGGGCGCGGAAGCTTTCTTT.

The CDR3 coding sequence is TGTGCCAGCAGCAGACAGGGGAGCACAGATACGCAGTATTTT. The encoded protein is CASSRQGSTDTQYF. The chain uses TRBV11-3 and TRBJ2-3, with TRBD1 matching 8 bases. Trimming at V came to 5 bases and at J to 0 bases, leaving 1 base not matched to a gene. Per germline, CDR1 SGHNT and CDR2 YENEEA. This CDR3 has 14 residues.

This clone was seen only a few times. This specimen includes other DNA sequences encoding the same CDR3. The chain joins TRBV20-1 to TRBJ1-2; D uncertain. Germline-derived CDR1 and CDR2 are DFQATT and SNEGSKA (reference sequence). The CDR3 sequence is 11 residues long. V gave up 5 bases and J gave up 2 bases, with 6 bases separating them. Here the CDR3 DNA reads TGCAGTGCTCGTTTAAACTATGGCTACACCTTC. This gives the protein CSARLNYGYTF.

This clone was detected once. The chain couples TRBV3-1 (or the pseudogene TRBV3-2) to TRBJ2-1; 9 bases agree with TRBD2. CDR3 length: 15 amino acids. The ends lost 4 bases at V and 2 bases at J; junction bases unmatched: 3. Germline V gene sequence: CDR1 LGHDT, CDR2 YNNKEL (reference sequence). CDR3 residues: CASSPTSGTYNEQFF. The CDR3 nucleotides are TGTGCCAGCAGCCCGACTAGCGGAACCTACAATGAGCAGTTCTTC.

This clone appeared once. CDR3 sequence: CASSRGSGANVLTF. Here the CDR3 DNA reads TGTGCCAGCAGCCGCGGCTCTGGGGCCAACGTCCTGACTTTC. The chain uses TRBV3-1 (or the pseudogene TRBV3-2) and TRBJ2-6; D call uncertain. V lost 4 bases and J lost 0, with 4 bases in between. The CDR3 has 14 residues. Germline loops: CDR1 LGHDT, CDR2 YNNKEL (reference sequence).

In nucleotides, the CDR3 is TGTGCCAGCAGGCCTCGGGGCGCGGGGAACAATGAGCAGTTCTTC. It translates to CASRPRGAGNNEQFF. This sequence joins TRBV3-1 (or the pseudogene TRBV3-2) and TRBJ2-1, with TRBD2 as a possible D gene (6 bases). The CDR3 is 15 residues long. V lost 6 bases and J 5 bases, leaving 17 bases between the germline ends. Germline-derived CDR1 and CDR2 are LGHDT and YNNKEL (reference sequence).

V and J are TRBV6-1 and TRBJ1-2; D may be TRBD1 (5 bases). The CDR3 totals 15 residues. V lost 5 bases and J 7 bases, leaving 20 bases between the germline ends. Germline V gene data show CDR1 as MNHNS and CDR2 as SASEGT. The CDR3: CASSSPSLGEAGYTF. The CDR3 bases are TGTGCCAGCAGTTCCCCGTCTTTAGGGGAAGCTGGCTACACCTTC.

V usage is TRBV19 and J usage is TRBJ1-5, with TRBD1 as a possible D gene (5 bases). Germline values: CDR1 LNHDA, CDR2 SQIVND (reference sequence). This CDR3 is built from 14 residues. V shed 3 bases and J shed 1 base, with 7 bases lying between them. The CDR3: CASSIAGSNQPQHF. The CDR3 nucleotides read TGTGCCAGTAGTATCGCAGGGAGCAATCAGCCCCAGCATTTT.

The CDR3 here is CASSPMAKNIQYF. CDR3 sequence (DNA): TGTGCCAGCAGCCCCATGGCCAAAAACATTCAGTACTTC. This rearrangement joins TRBV6-5 to TRBJ2-4; the D is unclear. Trimming removed 6 bases at V and 1 base at J, with 7 bases between. The CDR3 runs to 13 residues. CDR1 and CDR2 (germline): MNHEY, SVGAGI.

This sequence joins TRBV3-1 (or the pseudogene TRBV3-2) and TRBJ2-5, with D hard to call. The CDR3 sequence is 12 residues long. Germline V gives CDR1 LGHDT, CDR2 YNNKEL (reference sequence). V lost 0 bases, J lost 3 bases, and 2 bases lay in between. The CDR3 DNA follows: TGTGCCAGCAGCCAAGACAAAGAGACCCAGTACTTC. Its translation is CASSQDKETQYF.

This sequence joins TRBV5-4 and TRBJ1-2; 7 bases map to TRBD1. The CDR3 loop spans 15 amino acids. Germline values: CDR1 SGHNT, CDR2 YYREEE (reference sequence). J gave up 5 bases and V 3 bases, and 10 bases lay outside the gene matches. In DNA, the CDR3 is TGTGCCAGCAGCTCGGAGAACAGGGGAGGATATGGCTACACCTTC. As protein: CASSSENRGGYGYTF.

The chain is built from TRBV5-1 and TRBJ2-5; TRBD2 might be the D (5 bases). Germline-derived CDR1 and CDR2 are SGHRS and YFSETQ. Trimming cost V 1 base and J 1 base, with 17 bases left between them. CDR3 length: 17 amino acids. The CDR3 sequence is CASSLNAAGYFQETQYF. CDR3 bases: TGCGCCAGCAGCTTGAATGCCGCGGGCTATTTCCAAGAGACCCAGTACTTC.

As regards this clone: At the DNA level, this CDR3 is encoded by other sequences in the same sample as well. V gene TRBV5-4 combines with J gene TRBJ2-2; TRBD1 matches at 10 bases. V dropped 2 bases and J dropped 5; count of bases not matched to a gene: 6. Germline lookup yields CDR1 SGHNT and CDR2 YYREEE (reference sequence). The length of the CDR3 is 16 residues. The CDR3 protein is CASSFPGQGRTGELFF. The CDR3 DNA is TGTGCCAGCAGCTTCCCGGGACAGGGGAGAACCGGGGAGCTGTTTTTT.